Detailed here is one T cell receptor beta chain. This table comes from immunoSEQ multiplex PCR, and its TCRdb copy is limited to in-frame clones, with some not included. The sample comprises some 40,000 clones, around nine tenths of which are singletons, and around 0.63% rests with the top ten. Germline V gene sequence: CDR1 SGHDN, CDR2 FVKESK. With 3 bases removed from V and 3 bases from J, the gap between germline ends came to 11 bases. The length of the CDR3 is 14 residues. The data stem from a study of T cell changes during pregnancy in multiple sclerosis. Sequenced material: CD4+ T cells from peripheral blood mononuclear cells, taken in the first trimester of pregnancy. This TCR was sampled from a female donor with multiple sclerosis, enrolled in a pregnancy study. The rearrangement joins TRBV14 to TRBJ1-1; unclear D gene. As DNA, the CDR3 is TGTGCCAGCAGCCAGCCGGGAGCTTACACTGAAGCTTTCTTT. Protein sequence: CASSQPGAYTEAFF.